Following are 18 T cell receptor beta chains from one sample sequenced in a study of shared clonotypes between healthy human individuals. Clones were sequenced by immunoSEQ multiplex PCR, and TCRdb holds only the in-frame ones, with some missing. The sample lists under 650,000 clones, approximately 95% occurring once. What was sequenced was naive CD4+ T cells sorted from blood. The subset: CD45RA+ positively selected. The receptor set was obtained from a woman under 40 in good health.

The chain uses TRBV6-1 and TRBJ2-7, with D unresolved. The ends were cut back, 7 bases at V and 0 bases at J, with 13 bases in the middle. The CDR3 is made up of 14 amino acids. CDR1 is MNHNS, CDR2 SASEGT, per germline. The CDR3 is CASTLRGDSYEQYF. CDR3 bases: TGTGCCAGCACCTTACGAGGAGACTCCTACGAGCAGTACTTC.

The chain carries TRBV7-6 and TRBJ2-7, with 7 bases aligning to TRBD1. Germline lookup yields CDR1 SGHVS and CDR2 FNYEAQ. Trimming removed 5 bases from V and 4 bases from J; junction bases left unmatched: 8. CDR3 length: 14 residues. CDR3 sequence reads: CASSEGQDLYEQYF. CDR3 in DNA: TGTGCCAGCAGCGAAGGACAGGACCTTTACGAGCAGTACTTC.

The chain has TRBV5-1 and TRBJ1-4; tentatively, D is TRBD1 (6 bases). Trimming took 0 bases from V and 1 from J, leaving 13 bases between them. This CDR3 is 17 amino acids long. Germline CDR1 and CDR2: SGHRS and YFSETQ. This chain's CDR3 is CASSLEGQTRTNEKLFF. The CDR3 DNA sequence: TGCGCCAGCAGCTTGGAAGGACAGACACGAACTAATGAAAAACTGTTTTTT.

CDR3 in DNA: TGTGCCAGCAGCTTATTACGGACTAGTTCCACCTACGAGCAGTACTTC. The encoded protein is CASSLLRTSSTYEQYF. The chain employs TRBV7-2 and TRBJ2-7, with TRBD2 matching over 7 bases. This CDR3 spans 16 amino acids. Germline CDR1 is SGHTA and CDR2 is FQGNSA. With 2 bases clipped from V and 2 bases from J, the junction kept 9 bases outside the gene matches.

Of note for this clone: Other DNA sequences in the sample encode the same CDR3. The CDR3 DNA reads as TGTGCCAGTAGTACACCGGGACACTCCTACGAGCAGTACTTC. Translating it yields CASSTPGHSYEQYF. V and J are TRBV19 and TRBJ2-7; possibly TRBD1 for D (6 bases). The V end was cut by 4 bases, the J end by 0 bases, with 10 bases between. Germline V gene sequence: CDR1 LNHDA, CDR2 SQIVND (reference sequence). This CDR3 comprises 14 residues.

The chain uses TRBV27 and TRBJ2-7; 7 bases line up with TRBD1. Germline V CDR1 and CDR2: MNHEY, SMNVEV (reference sequence). This CDR3 spans 15 amino acids. V lost 2 bases and J lost 6; bases outside the gene matches: 10. In DNA form, the CDR3 reads TGTGCCAGCAGTTTAGAGCACAGGGGCCTAGGCGAGCAGTACTTC. The encoded protein is CASSLEHRGLGEQYF.

This clone has just one count. The rearrangement joins TRBV7-9 to TRBJ1-1, with D unresolved. Trimming left V 3 bases short and J 3 bases short, with 11 bases between. CDR3 length: 14 residues. Germline loops: CDR1 SEHNR, CDR2 FQNEAQ (reference sequence). This CDR3 is CASSFGDLDTEAFF. The CDR3 nucleotides are TGTGCCAGCAGCTTTGGGGATTTGGACACTGAAGCTTTCTTT.

V and J are TRBV5-1 and TRBJ2-2; 8 positions agree with TRBD1. The germline CDR1 and CDR2 sequences are SGHRS and YFSETQ. The CDR3 runs 15 residues. V lost 3 bases, J lost 5 bases, and 6 bases stayed unmatched. CDR3 sequence: CASSSTGGRTGELFF. CDR3 nucleotides: TGCGCCAGCAGCTCCACAGGGGGGAGGACCGGGGAGCTGTTTTTT. Using reference TRBV5-1 and TRBJ2-2 for the parts outside the CDR3, the full variable domain is KAGVTQTPRYLIKTRGQQVTLSCSPISGHRSVSWYQQTPGQGLQFLFEYFSETQRNKGNFPGRFSGRQFSNSRSEMNVSTLELGDSALYLCASSSTGGRTGELFFGEGSRLTVL.

The chain couples TRBV10-3 to TRBJ1-1; 10 bases are shared with TRBD1. The CDR3 length is 15 residues. The ends lost 6 bases at V and 5 bases at J; junction bases unmatched: 9. The germline V gene has CDR1 ENHRY and CDR2 SYGVKD. The CDR3 DNA reads TGTGCCATCAGAGGATCCGGGACAGGGGATACTGAAGCTTTCTTT. Its protein is CAIRGSGTGDTEAFF.

The count of this clone is one. The chain carries TRBV7-9 and TRBJ2-5; 8 nucleotides agree with TRBD1. CDR3 length: 17 amino acids. Germline values: CDR1 SEHNR, CDR2 FQNEAQ (reference sequence). V lost 5 bases to trimming and J lost 3 bases; unmatched junction nucleotides: 14. CDR3 sequence: CASSPRGLRGREETQYF. The CDR3 DNA reads TGTGCCAGCAGCCCAAGGGGGCTCAGGGGGCGGGAAGAGACCCAGTACTTC. The full variable domain, in which reference TRBV7-9 and TRBJ2-5 provide the parts outside the CDR3, is DTGVSQNPRHKITKRGQNVTFRCDPISEHNRLYWYRQTLGQGPEFLTYFQNEAQLEKSRLLSDRFSAERPKGSFSTLEIQRTEQGDSAMYLCASSPRGLRGREETQYFGPGTRLLVL.

The chain recombines TRBV7-6 with TRBJ2-2; D unresolved. CDR1 is SGHVS and CDR2 is FNYEAQ in the germline V gene. Trimming removed 0 bases at V and 0 bases at J, with 8 bases between. This CDR3 region has 16 residues. In DNA form, the CDR3 reads TGTGCCAGCAGCTTAGCGCAGATAACGAACACCGGGGAGCTGTTTTTT. Its translation: CASSLAQITNTGELFF.

This chain links TRBV27 with TRBJ2-2; 7 bases fit TRBD1. The CDR3 covers 13 residues. Trimming at V came to 5 bases and at J to 9 bases, leaving 6 bases not matched to a gene. From germline, CDR1 is MNHEY and CDR2 SMNVEV (reference sequence). This CDR3 reads CASSPTGVRELFF. CDR3 nucleotide sequence: TGTGCCAGCAGTCCTACAGGGGTCAGGGAGCTGTTTTTT.

This rearrangement joins TRBV7-2 to TRBJ2-2; possibly TRBD2 for D (6 bases). CDR1 SGHTA and CDR2 FQGNSA come from the germline V gene. CDR3 size: 16 residues. Trimming left V 2 bases short and J 0 bases short, with 10 bases between. The CDR3 sequence: CASSLLGLTNTGELFF. The DNA for the CDR3 is TGTGCCAGCAGCTTATTGGGACTTACGAACACCGGGGAGCTGTTTTTT.

V is TRBV7-2 and J is TRBJ1-5; D is unclear. The CDR3 loop spans 14 amino acids. Germline V CDR1 and CDR2: SGHTA, FQGNSA. The V end lost 6 bases, the J end lost 7 bases, and 16 bases lay between the germline ends. Here the CDR3 DNA reads TGTGCCAGCAGGGGTGGGCCTGTGGGACAGCCCCAGCATTTT. Protein product: CASRGGPVGQPQHF.

This rearrangement joins TRBV5-4 to TRBJ2-1, with D maybe TRBD2 (5 bases). Per germline, CDR1 SGHNT and CDR2 YYREEE (reference sequence). Trimming cost V 2 bases and J 4 bases, with 16 bases left between them. The CDR3 is 16 residues long. CDR3 protein: CASSFPSGIIYNEQFF. The CDR3 bases are TGTGCCAGCAGCTTCCCTTCGGGGATTATTTACAATGAGCAGTTCTTC.

The V call is TRBV7-9, the J call TRBJ1-4; TRBD1 agrees at 7 bases. Unmatched junction bases numbered 9, after V lost 1 base and J lost 4 bases. Germline V gene lookup returns CDR1 SEHNR and CDR2 FQNEAQ (reference sequence). This CDR3 is built from 17 residues. Here the CDR3 reads CASSLVIRDSFNEKLFF. CDR3 nucleotide sequence: TGTGCCAGCAGCTTAGTCATCCGGGACAGCTTTAATGAAAAACTGTTTTTT.

The J gene is TRBJ2-7, the V gene TRBV6-5; the D gene could be TRBD1 or TRBD2 (5 bases each). Trimming cost V 4 bases and J 7 bases, with 23 bases left between them. Germline CDR1 reads MNHEY; CDR2 reads SVGAGI. The CDR3 runs 16 residues. As DNA, the CDR3 is TGTGCCAGCAGTTTGGTCGGGGCACAAGGATATCTGGAGCAGTACTTC. Protein: CASSLVGAQGYLEQYF.

J is TRBJ2-3 and V is TRBV19, with 7 bases matching TRBD1. CDR1 and CDR2 from the germline V gene are LNHDA and SQIVND (reference sequence). This CDR3 comprises 14 residues. Germline trimming cut 5 bases from V and 1 base from J; bases unmatched to any gene: 3. Here the CDR3 DNA reads TGTGCCAGTAGTGCTCAGGGGGGCACAGATACGCAGTATTTT. It translates to CASSAQGGTDTQYF. The whole variable domain, remainder taken from reference TRBV19 and TRBJ2-3, is DGGITQSPKYLFRKEGQNVTLSCEQNLNHDAMYWYRQDPGQGLRLIYYSQIVNDFQKGDIAEGYSVSREKKESFPLTVTSAQKNPTAFYLCASSAQGGTDTQYFGPGTRLTVL.